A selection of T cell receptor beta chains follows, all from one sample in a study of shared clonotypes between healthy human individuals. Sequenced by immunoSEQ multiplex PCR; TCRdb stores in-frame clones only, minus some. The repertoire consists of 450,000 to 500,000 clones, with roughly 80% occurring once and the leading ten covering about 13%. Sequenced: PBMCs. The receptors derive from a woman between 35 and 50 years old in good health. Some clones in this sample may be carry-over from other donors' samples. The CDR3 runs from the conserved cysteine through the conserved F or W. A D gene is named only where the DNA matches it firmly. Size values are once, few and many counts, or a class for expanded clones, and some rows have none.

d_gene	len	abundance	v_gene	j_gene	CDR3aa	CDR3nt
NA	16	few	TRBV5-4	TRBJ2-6	CASSLAGGTGANVLTF	TGTGCCAGCAGCTTGGCTGGGGGCACAGGGGCCAACGTCCTGACTTTC
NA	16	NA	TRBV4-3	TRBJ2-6	CASSQGQGSGANVLTF	TGCGCCAGCAGCCAAGGACAAGGTTCTGGGGCCAACGTCCTGACTTTC
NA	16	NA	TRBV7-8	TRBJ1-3	CASSLAFGLSGNTIYF	TGTGCCAGCAGCTTAGCCTTCGGGCTATCTGGAAACACCATATATTTT
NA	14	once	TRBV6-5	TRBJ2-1	CASSYSSRDSEQFF	TGTGCCAGCAGTTACTCGTCCCGGGATTCTGAGCAGTTCTTC
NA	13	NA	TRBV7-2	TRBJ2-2	CASSFRDTGELFF	TGTGCCAGCAGCTTCAGGGACACCGGGGAGCTGTTTTTT
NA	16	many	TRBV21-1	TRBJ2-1	CASSRADAGDGNEQFF	TGTGCCAGCAGCAGAGCGGATGCGGGAGACGGCAATGAGCAGTTCTTC
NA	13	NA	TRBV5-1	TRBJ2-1	CASSLATYNEQFF	TGCGCCAGCAGCTTGGCCACTTACAATGAGCAGTTCTTC
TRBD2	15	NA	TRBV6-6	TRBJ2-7	CAANDRTSGRYEQYF	TGTGCCGCAAACGATCGGACTAGCGGGAGGTACGAGCAGTACTTC
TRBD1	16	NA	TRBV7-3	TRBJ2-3	CASSNLGTGGTDTQYF	TGTGCCAGCAGCAACCTCGGGACAGGGGGCACAGATACGCAGTATTTT
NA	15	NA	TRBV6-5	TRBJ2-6	CASTRSGSEANALTF	TGTGCCAGCACTCGGTCGGGCTCTGAGGCCAACGCCCTGACTTTC
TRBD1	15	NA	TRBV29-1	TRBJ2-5	CSAADRGYVQETQYF	TGCAGCGCCGCCGACAGGGGCTACGTCCAAGAGACCCAGTACTTC
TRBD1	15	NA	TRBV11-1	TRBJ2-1	CASSLTGGYYNEQFF	TGTGCCAGCAGCTTAACAGGGGGTTACTACAATGAGCAGTTCTTC
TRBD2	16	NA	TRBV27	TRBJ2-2	CASRRLAGVNTGELFF	TGTGCCAGCAGAAGACTAGCGGGAGTCAACACCGGGGAGCTGTTTTTT
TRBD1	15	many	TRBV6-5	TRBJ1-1	CASSYSDRRRTEAFF	TGTGCCAGCAGTTACTCGGACAGGAGGCGCACTGAAGCTTTCTTT
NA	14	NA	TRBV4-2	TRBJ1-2	CASSQDRAAYGYTF	TGTGCCAGCAGCCAAGATAGGGCAGCCTATGGCTACACCTTC
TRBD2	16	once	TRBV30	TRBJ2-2	CASKPRLAGEAGELFF	TGTGCCTCTAAACCCCGACTAGCGGGAGAAGCCGGGGAGCTGTTTTTT
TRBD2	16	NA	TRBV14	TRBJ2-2	CASSWLAGHNTGELFF	TGTGCCAGCAGCTGGCTAGCGGGACACAACACCGGGGAGCTGTTTTTT
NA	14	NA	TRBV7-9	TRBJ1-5	CASSLGQDRSAQHF	TGTGCCAGCAGCCTAGGGCAGGACCGCAGCGCCCAGCATTTT
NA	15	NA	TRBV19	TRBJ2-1	CASSMGRGGGNEQFF	TGTGCCAGTAGTATGGGGAGGGGAGGGGGCAATGAGCAGTTCTTC
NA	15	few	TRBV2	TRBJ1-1	CASSDRSRALPEAFF	TGTGCCAGCAGCGATCGCAGCAGGGCCCTCCCTGAAGCTTTCTTT
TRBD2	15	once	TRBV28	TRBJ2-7	CASSGREGGPGEQYF	TGTGCCAGCAGTGGGCGTGAGGGAGGGCCGGGGGAGCAGTACTTC
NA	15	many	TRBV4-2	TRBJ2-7	CASSRSESSSYEQYF	TGTGCCAGCAGCCGAAGCGAGTCCTCCTCCTACGAGCAGTACTTC
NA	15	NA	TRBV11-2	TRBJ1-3	CASSGRRPGGNTIYF	TGTGCCAGCAGCGGCCGGAGACCGGGGGGAAACACCATATATTTT
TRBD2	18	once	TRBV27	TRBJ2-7	CASSLFGGSGSRIYEQYF	TGTGCCAGCAGTTTATTCGGTGGTAGCGGGAGTAGAATCTACGAGCAGTACTTC
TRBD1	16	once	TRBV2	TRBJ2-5	CASSVFLGGTEETQYF	TGTGCCAGCAGTGTTTTCCTAGGGGGCACGGAGGAGACCCAGTACTTC
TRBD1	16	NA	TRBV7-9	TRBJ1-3	CASSLAQGVSGNTIYF	TGTGCCAGCAGCTTAGCGCAGGGGGTATCTGGAAACACCATATATTTT
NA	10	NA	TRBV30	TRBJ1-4	CAWSRTKLFF	TGTGCCTGGAGTCGAACAAAACTGTTTTTT
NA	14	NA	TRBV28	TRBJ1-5	CASSFAPQGQPQHF	TGTGCCAGCAGTTTCGCTCCGCAGGGCCAGCCCCAGCATTTT
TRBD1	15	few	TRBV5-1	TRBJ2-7	CASSSWDRDAYEQYF	TGCGCCAGCAGCTCCTGGGACAGGGATGCCTACGAGCAGTACTTC
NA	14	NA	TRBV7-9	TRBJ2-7	CASSLEWSSYEQYF	TGTGCCAGCAGCTTGGAATGGAGCTCCTACGAGCAGTACTTC
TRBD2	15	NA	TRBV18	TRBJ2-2	CASSRTSGSNGELFF	TGTGCCAGCTCACGGACTAGCGGGTCTAACGGGGAGCTGTTTTTT
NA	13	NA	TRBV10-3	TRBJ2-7	CAILVSGSYEQYF	TGTGCCATCCTAGTTTCGGGTTCCTACGAGCAGTACTTC
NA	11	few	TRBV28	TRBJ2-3	CASRAGDTQYF	TGTGCCAGCAGGGCGGGAGATACGCAGTATTTT
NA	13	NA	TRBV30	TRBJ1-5	CAYSRESKGPQHF	TGTGCCTACTCCCGGGAGTCTAAGGGGCCCCAGCATTTT
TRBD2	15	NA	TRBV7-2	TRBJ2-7	CASSLVLAGGREQYF	TGTGCCAGCAGCTTGGTTTTAGCGGGAGGCAGGGAGCAGTACTTC
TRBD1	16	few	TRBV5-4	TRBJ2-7	CASSGSGGANYDEQYF	TGTGCCAGCAGCGGGTCAGGGGGTGCGAATTACGACGAGCAGTACTTC
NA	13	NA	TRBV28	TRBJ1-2	CASSLDRTDGYTF	TGTGCCAGCAGCCTAGACAGGACCGATGGCTACACCTTC
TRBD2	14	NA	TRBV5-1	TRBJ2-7	CASSLDGGRVEQYF	TGCGCCAGCAGCTTGGACGGCGGGAGGGTTGAGCAGTACTTC
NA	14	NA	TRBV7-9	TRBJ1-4	CASSLPTTNEKLFF	TGTGCCAGCAGCTTACCTACAACTAATGAAAAACTGTTTTTT
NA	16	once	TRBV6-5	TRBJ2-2	CASSYSMGQDTGELFF	TGTGCCAGCAGTTACTCGATGGGACAAGACACCGGGGAGCTGTTTTTT
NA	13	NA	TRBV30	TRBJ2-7	CACLGVNAYEQYF	TGTGCCTGTCTGGGTGTAAACGCCTACGAGCAGTACTTC
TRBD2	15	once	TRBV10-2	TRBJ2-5	CASSESLAGWETQYF	TGCGCCAGCAGTGAGTCGCTAGCGGGTTGGGAGACCCAGTACTTC
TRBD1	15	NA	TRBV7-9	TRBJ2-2	CASSSPGQGTGELFF	TGTGCCAGCAGCTCACCGGGACAGGGAACCGGGGAGCTGTTTTTT
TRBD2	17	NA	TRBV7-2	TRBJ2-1	CASSPRKGLAGGLGQFF	TGTGCCAGCAGCCCCAGAAAGGGACTAGCGGGAGGGCTAGGGCAGTTCTTC
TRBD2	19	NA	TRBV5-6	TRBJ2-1	CASSSPGLAGPVSYNEQFF	TGTGCCAGCAGCTCCCCTGGACTAGCGGGACCTGTTTCCTACAATGAGCAGTTCTTC
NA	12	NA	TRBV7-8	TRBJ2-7	CASSLGWYEQYF	TGTGCCAGCAGCTTAGGTTGGTACGAGCAGTACTTC
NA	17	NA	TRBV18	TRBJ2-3	CASSPGVSAQLGDTQYF	TGTGCCAGCTCACCTGGGGTGTCGGCCCAACTAGGGGATACGCAGTATTTT